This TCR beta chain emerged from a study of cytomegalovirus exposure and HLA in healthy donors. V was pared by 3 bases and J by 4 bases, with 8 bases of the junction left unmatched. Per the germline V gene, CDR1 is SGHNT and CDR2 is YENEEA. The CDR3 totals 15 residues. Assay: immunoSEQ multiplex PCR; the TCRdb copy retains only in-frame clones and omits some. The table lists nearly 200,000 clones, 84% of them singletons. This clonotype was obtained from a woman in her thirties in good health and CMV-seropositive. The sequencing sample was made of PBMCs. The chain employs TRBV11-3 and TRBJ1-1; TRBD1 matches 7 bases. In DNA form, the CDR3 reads TGTGCCAGCAGCTTGTCCGGGACAGAGGGCACTGAAGCTTTCTTT. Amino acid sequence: CASSLSGTEGTEAFF. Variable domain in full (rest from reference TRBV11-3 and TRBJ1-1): EAGVVQSPRYKIIEKKQPVAFWCNPISGHNTLYWYLQNLGQGPELLIRYENEEAVDDSQLPKDRFSAERLKGVDSTLKIQPAELGDSAVYLCASSLSGTEGTEAFFGQGTRLTVV.